This T cell receptor beta chain was identified during a study of PD-1 blockade in classical Hodgkin lymphoma. In every patient, relapse followed autologous stem cell transplantation, while exposure to brentuximab vedotin differed. Only in-frame clones appear in the TCRdb table, and some are missing; sequencing was by immunoSEQ multiplex PCR. In the table there are some 40,000 clones, less than 80% of which are singletons. This CDR3 has 15 residues. V shed 5 bases and J shed 3 bases, with 17 bases lying between them. Germline V gene sequence: CDR1 LNHDA, CDR2 SQIVND (reference sequence). This specimen was peripheral blood mononuclear cells (PBMCs), taken at baseline. This sequence originates from a human donor with classical Hodgkin lymphoma. V is TRBV19 and J is TRBJ2-7; D could derive from TRBD1 or TRBD2 (5 bases each). CDR3 sequence (DNA): TGTGCCAGTAGTCCCGCCCGGGGCCTAGACTACGAGCAGTACTTC. Protein sequence: CASSPARGLDYEQYF.